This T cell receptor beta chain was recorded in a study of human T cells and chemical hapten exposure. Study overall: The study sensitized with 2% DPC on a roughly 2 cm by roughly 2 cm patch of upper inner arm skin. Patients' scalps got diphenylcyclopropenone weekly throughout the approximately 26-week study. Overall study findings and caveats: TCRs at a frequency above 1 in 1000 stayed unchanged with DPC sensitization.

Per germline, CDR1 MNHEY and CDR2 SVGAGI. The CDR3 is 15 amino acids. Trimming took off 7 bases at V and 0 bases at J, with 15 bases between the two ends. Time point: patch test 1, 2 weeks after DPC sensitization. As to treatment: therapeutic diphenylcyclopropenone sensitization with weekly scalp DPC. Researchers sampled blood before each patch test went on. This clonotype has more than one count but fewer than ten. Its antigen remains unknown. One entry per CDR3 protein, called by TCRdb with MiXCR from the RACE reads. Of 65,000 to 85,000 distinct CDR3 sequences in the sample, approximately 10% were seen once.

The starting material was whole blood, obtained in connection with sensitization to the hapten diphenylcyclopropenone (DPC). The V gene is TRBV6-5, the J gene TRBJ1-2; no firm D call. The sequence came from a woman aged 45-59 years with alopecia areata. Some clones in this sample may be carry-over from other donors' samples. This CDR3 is CASTPVRSANYGYTF. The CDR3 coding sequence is TGTGCCAGCACCCCGGTCAGGTCAGCTAACTATGGCTACACCTTC.